This TCR beta chain was retrieved from a study of T-cell reconstitution after alpha-beta-depleted transplantation in children (dated by TCRdb to the mid-2010s). The study in broad terms: T-cell immune reconstitution after TCRalphabeta/CD19-depleted allogeneic hematopoietic cell transplantation in children was quantitatively tracked in the study by means of TCR repertoire profiling.

On this clonotype: What antigen it recognizes has not been identified. Base quality data are lacking; no much larger clone is found one base away.

Receptor amplification or capture employed PCR. The instrument given in TCRdb is Illumina HiSeq 2500. TCR libraries were prepared with molecular barcoding, using unique molecular identifiers to normalize TCRbeta repertoire quantification. In TCRdb, the public reads were trimmed at Q25 with fastp and aligned with MiXCR, with productive beta chains retained. Entries are consolidated by CDR3 protein sequence, retaining the most common genes and DNA. Counted in this sample were just over 950,000 distinct CDR3 sequences; about 31% of them appeared once. The ten largest clones represent around 30% of the sample. Taken with the paper, the label for treatment or condition translates to: allogeneic hematopoietic cell transplantation with graft depleted of TCRalphabeta T cells and CD19 B cells. The children who served as transplant recipients had been given grafts of TCRalphabeta/CD19-depleted allogeneic hematopoietic cells.

The CDR3 sequence holds 16 residues, the cysteine and phenylalanine included. The retained sequence is limited to the CDR3, 48 bases, with the frame set at the first base. V lost 2 bases and J lost 6 bases; the stretch between them is 19 bases long. According to the germline V gene, CDR1 reads SGHRS and CDR2 reads YFSETQ. Overall results and qualifications from the work: The apparently early recovery of alphabetaT-cell counts about two months after transplant reportedly depended on only several hundred rapidly expanded clones that came from non-depleted graft cells. In some patients, the high TCRbeta diversity seen at day 60 was put down to recipient T cells and intrathymic progenitors that had survived conditioning. Over subsequent months, a decline in hyperexpanded clone frequencies was noted, and after one year, T-cell counts and TCRbeta diversity were mostly ascribed to newly produced T cells.

The rearranged segments are TRBV5-1 and TRBJ2-3; possibly the D gene is TRBD2, per 6 matching bases. The material sequenced was PBMCs, mostly from graft donor cells, taken 360 days after TCRalphabeta/CD19-depleted stem cell transplant. The sequence was obtained from a boy in the first two years of life who had a stem cell transplant for SCID, so the T cells may come from the graft donor. The DNA sequence follows: TGCGCCAGCAGCTTCCCACTCGGGACTTTAACGGATACGCAGTATTTT. It is translated as CASSFPLGTLTDTQYF.